A single sample is the source of the 11 T cell receptor beta chains below, sequenced in a study of tumor and adjacent non-tumor tissue in lung cancer. No cell sorting was done before RNA was extracted from the tissue. More than 3 cm separated this lung sample from the edge of the tumor. Three rounds of nested PCR, following a modified ARM-PCR protocol, produced the TCRbeta library. Each CDR3 protein is one row after TCRdb ran MiXCR on the multiplex PCR reads. The data hold 35,000 to 50,000 distinct CDR3 sequences, with less than 65% observed a single time. Sequencing was performed on distant non-tumor lung tissue. Source of these receptors: a man in his fifties with non-small cell lung cancer.

This clonotype was observed a single time. The junction differs from germline at one of its ends, possibly a read error. This chain links TRBV4-2 with TRBJ2-5; possible D gene TRBD2, 5 bases. Germline CDR1 and CDR2: LGHNA and YNFKEQ. This CDR3 has 13 amino acids. This chain's CDR3 is CASGYSDAEAQYF. The CDR3 region has the DNA TGTGCCAGCGGCTACAGCGACGCGGAGGCCCAGTATTTC.

This sequence joins TRBV13 and TRBJ2-5; D remains unclear. This CDR3 contains 18 residues. Germline loops: CDR1 PRHDT, CDR2 FYEKMQ (reference sequence). V was cut by 10 bases and J by 2 bases, with 29 bases left in between. The CDR3 here is CANSLISRTGGDQETQYF. CDR3 DNA: TGTGCCAACAGTCTCATATCCAGGACGGGTGGTGATCAAGAGACCCAGTACTTC. Using reference TRBV13 and TRBJ2-5 for the parts outside the CDR3, the full variable domain is AAGVIQSPRHLIKEKRETATLKCYPIPRHDTVYWYQQGPGQDPQFLISFYEKMQSDKGSIPDRFSAQQFSDYHSELNMSSLELGDSALYFCANSLISRTGGDQETQYFGPGTRLLVL.

This clonotype was seen a single time. The rearrangement joins TRBV6-5 to TRBJ2-3; 9 bases are a match to TRBD2. CDR1 MNHEY and CDR2 SVGAGI come from the germline V gene. With V trimmed by 5 bases and J by 13 bases, 16 bases remained unmatched. The CDR3 covers 15 residues. The CDR3 nucleotides read TGTGCCAGCAGTAGTAGCGGGAGTATTGCAGATACAAAGTATTTT. It specifies CASSSSGSIADTKYF.

A few counts support this clonotype. The CDR3 bases are TGTGCCAGCAGTTTATCGACACAGGGGGGTACTGAAGCTTTCTTT. Translation: CASSLSTQGGTEAFF. The chain joins TRBV28 to TRBJ1-1, with 8 bases that match TRBD1. CDR1 is MDHEN and CDR2 is SYDVKM in the germline V gene. Trimming removed 1 base from V and 5 bases from J; junction bases left unmatched: 6. This CDR3 spans 15 amino acids.

With regard to this clonotype: This may come from a read error, since a much larger clone is one base off. The J gene is TRBJ1-1, the V gene TRBV12-3 or TRBV12-4; no definite D call. CDR3 length: 13 residues. Here the CDR3 reads CTSSLGQQTRAFF. As DNA, the CDR3 is TGTACCAGCAGTTTGGGCCAGCAAACCAGAGCTTTCTTT.

This clonotype was found many times. V and J are TRBV20-1 and TRBJ2-7; D is uncertain. The CDR3 contains 14 residues. V was shortened by 2 bases and J by 1 base, with 12 bases between the two germline ends. CDR1 is DFQATT, CDR2 SNEGSKA, per germline (reference sequence). The CDR3 nucleotides are TGCAGTGCTAGACAGGTGGGGAAATCCTACGAGCAGTACTTC. This translates into CSARQVGKSYEQYF.

This clonotype was observed a few times. This clone may be a read error of a much larger clone one base away. This likely comes from a read error, as the CDR3 has no conserved phenylalanine or tryptophan at its end. The chain combines TRBV5-4 with TRBJ2-3; possibly TRBD1 for D (5 bases). The CDR3 extends over 14 amino acids. Germline assignment: CDR1 SGHNT and CDR2 YYREEE (reference sequence). Trimming cost V 2 bases and J 1 base, with 8 bases left between them. CDR3 region: CASSFKQGTDTQYS. CDR3 coding DNA: TGTGCCAGCAGCTTCAAACAGGGCACAGATACGCAGTATTCT.

A note on this clonotype: A much more abundant neighbour one base away suggests this may be a read error. J is TRBJ2-6 and V is TRBV5-4, with a tentative D call TRBD1 (5 bases). Germline V gives CDR1 SGHNT, CDR2 YYREEE (reference sequence). There are 14 residues in the CDR3. This chain's CDR3 is CASSLASGANVLIF. CDR3 coding DNA: TGTGCCAGCAGCTTGGCCTCTGGGGCCAACGTCCTGATTTTC.

This clonotype was picked up a small number of times. A read error may explain this, as a much larger clone is one base away. The genes are TRBV29-1 and TRBJ1-5, with D perhaps TRBD1 (5 bases). The germline V and J ends were trimmed by 6 bases and 5 bases, with 11 bases remaining between them. The CDR3 sequence is 12 residues long. The germline CDR1 and CDR2 sequences are SQVTM and ANQGSEA. CDR3 region: CSVGDGDQPQHF. As DNA, the CDR3 is TGCAGCGTAGGGGACGGCGATCAGCCCCAGCATTTT.

This clonotype was counted ten times or more. The chain joins TRBV6-1 to TRBJ2-5, with 8 bases that match TRBD2. The J segment lost 4 bases and the V segment lost 7 bases, leaving 8 bases of the junction unmatched. The CDR3 runs to 14 residues. CDR1 and CDR2 from the germline V gene are MNHNS and SASEGT. This CDR3 reads CASILSGKGETQYF. CDR3 bases: TGTGCCAGCATTCTTAGCGGGAAGGGAGAGACCCAGTACTTC.

In regard to this clonotype: Since a much larger clone is just one base distant, this may be a read error. The CDR3 coding sequence is TGTGCCAGCATCTTAGAGCACGGCGGAGGGGGAAAACTGTTTTTT. Translating gives CASILEHGGGGKLFF. The V gene is TRBV7-9, the J gene TRBJ1-4; maybe TRBD1 (6 bases). The CDR3 runs 15 residues. Germline V gives CDR1 SEHNR, CDR2 FQNEAQ (reference sequence).